A single T cell receptor (beta chain) is shown here with its context. Its antigen is as yet unknown. The data belong to a study of T-cell memory formation after mild COVID-19. Via MiXCR, TCRdb re-called the 5' RACE reads, giving one row per CDR3 protein. This sample has approximately 180,000 distinct CDR3 sequences, with 16% found just once. CDR3 size: 13 residues. The V gene lost 2 bases and the J gene lost 9 bases, with 11 bases spanning the gap. Germline V CDR1 and CDR2: SEHNR, FQNEAQ (reference sequence). Regarding the study as a whole: That cross-reactive memory joined was suggested by some responding clones appearing in pre-infection memory.

The chain has TRBV7-9 and TRBJ2-1; no firm D call. The sequence came from an adult woman who had mild COVID-19 (a few samples of this study predate the infection). Cell type and time point are not known. The sample was PBMCs or a T cell subset sorted from them (not recorded which). For the CDR3, the DNA is TGTGCCAGCAGCTTAATGACGACTGGTGAGCAGTTCTTC. Protein: CASSLMTTGEQFF.